Listed here is a single T cell receptor (beta chain). Libraries were prepared by immunoSEQ multiplex PCR; TCRdb keeps only in-frame clonotypes and omits some of them. The sample holds about 68,000 clones, 88% seen once. This record comes from a study of chemoradiotherapy in HPV16-positive cancers. The CDR3 length is 14 residues. V lost 4 bases, J lost 3 bases, and 7 bases lay in between. CDR1 is SGHTA, CDR2 FQGTGA, per germline. This sequence was found in a human donor with HPV-associated anogenital cancer. The V and J genes are TRBV7-3 and TRBJ1-6; no definite D call. The source material was blood, sampled from a patient who underwent chemoradiotherapy. The CDR3 protein is CASSSDSYNSPLHF. CDR3 sequence (DNA): TGTGCCAGCAGCTCAGATAGCTATAATTCACCCCTCCACTTT.